The 28 T cell receptor beta chains reported below all come from one sample, sequenced in a study of T cell responses to AZD1222 COVID-19 vaccine. The data were produced by immunoSEQ multiplex PCR, yet TCRdb's version contains in-frame clones alone and is incomplete. Of 150,000 to 200,000 clones listed, over 80% are singletons. The specimen comprised peripheral blood, sampled on day 0 of AZD1222 vaccination. These receptors were obtained from an adult in good health.

The chain combines TRBV15 with TRBJ1-4; 9 nucleotides line up with TRBD1. The CDR3 has 15 amino acids. The junction had 7 bases not matched to a gene; V was cut back by 4 bases and J by 7 bases. The germline gives CDR1 LNHNV, CDR2 YYDKDF (reference sequence). The CDR3 sequence: CATSTAGTGTEKLFF. CDR3 DNA: TGTGCCACCAGCACTGCCGGGACAGGGACTGAAAAACTGTTTTTT.

The rearrangement links TRBV27 to TRBJ2-7, with D tentatively TRBD1 (5 bases). The CDR3 is 14 amino acids. Germline V gene data show CDR1 as MNHEY and CDR2 as SMNVEV (reference sequence). Trimming cost V 0 bases and J 6 bases, with 12 bases left between them. CDR3 DNA: TGTGCCAGCAGTTTATCAGGTCAGGGAAGCGAGCAGTACTTC. It specifies CASSLSGQGSEQYF.

The chain uses TRBV5-1 and TRBJ1-2, with 8 nucleotides matching TRBD1. The V and J ends lost 4 bases and 8 bases, in that order; junction bases with no gene match: 4. Germline CDR1 SGHRS, CDR2 YFSETQ. This CDR3 comprises 12 residues. This CDR3 reads CASSLTGEGYTF. CDR3 nucleotides: TGCGCCAGCAGCCTGACAGGGGAGGGCTACACCTTC.

This rearrangement joins TRBV5-6 to TRBJ1-1; D is undetermined. V was cut by 0 bases and J by 3 bases, with 6 bases left in between. The germline V gene encodes CDR1 SGHDT and CDR2 YYEEEE. The CDR3 length is 13 residues. CDR3 protein: CASSLERDTEAFF. The CDR3 region has the DNA TGTGCCAGCAGCTTGGAAAGGGACACTGAAGCTTTCTTT.

This sequence joins TRBV6-2 or TRBV6-3 and TRBJ2-7, with 8 bases that match TRBD1. With 5 bases clipped from V and 3 bases from J, the junction kept 6 bases outside the gene matches. Germline-derived CDR1 and CDR2 are MNHEY and SVGEGT. The CDR3 consists of 14 residues. CDR3 nucleotide sequence: TGTGCCAGCAGTACCGGACAGGGAGTCTACGAGCAGTACTTC. The encoded protein is CASSTGQGVYEQYF.

The chain has TRBV18 and TRBJ2-1; weak D call: TRBD1 (6 bases). Trimming took 1 base from V and 4 from J, leaving 14 bases between them. Germline CDR1 reads KGHSH; CDR2 reads LQKENI. This CDR3 has 16 amino acids. The CDR3 nucleotides are TGTGCCAGCTCACCACTCGGAAAGGGGACATACAATGAGCAGTTCTTC. It encodes CASSPLGKGTYNEQFF.

This chain uses TRBV7-2 with TRBJ1-1; a weak D match, TRBD1 (5 bases). Germline V lookup: CDR1 SGHTA, CDR2 FQGNSA. The CDR3 runs 14 residues. The ends were cut back, 4 bases at V and 3 bases at J, with 12 bases in the middle. CDR3 protein: CASSSLGAYTEAFF. The CDR3, as DNA: TGTGCCAGCAGCTCCCTAGGGGCCTACACTGAAGCTTTCTTT.

The rearrangement links TRBV28 to TRBJ2-1, with 8 bases identical to TRBD1. Unmatched junction bases numbered 8, after V lost 1 base and J lost 6 bases. CDR1 is MDHEN, CDR2 SYDVKM, per germline. The CDR3 contains 16 residues. Here the CDR3 reads CASSLFGQGAGNEQFF. The CDR3, as DNA: TGTGCCAGCAGTTTATTCGGGCAGGGGGCCGGCAATGAGCAGTTCTTC.

This clone occurred once. The V call is TRBV28, the J call TRBJ2-7; no reliable D call. The germline V gene has CDR1 MDHEN and CDR2 SYDVKM. Trimming left V 4 bases short and J 0 bases short, with 13 bases between. CDR3 size: 15 residues. The CDR3 protein is CASSSPGRSSYEQYF. The DNA of the CDR3 is TGTGCCAGCAGTTCCCCCGGGCGGAGCTCCTACGAGCAGTACTTC.

The chain couples TRBV27 to TRBJ2-3; D gene unclear. Germline CDR1 and CDR2: MNHEY and SMNVEV (reference sequence). CDR3 length: 15 amino acids. V lost 6 bases to trimming and J lost 3 bases, with 16 bases between them. The CDR3 nucleotides read TGTGCCAGCAGCATGGGAAAAGGGTGGACAGATACGCAGTATTTT. Protein: CASSMGKGWTDTQYF.

The chain joins TRBV9 to TRBJ2-3; D ambiguous. CDR3 size: 13 residues. The V and J ends lost 2 bases and 5 bases respectively, with 9 bases between them. Germline assignment: CDR1 SGDLS and CDR2 YYNGEE. CDR3 sequence (DNA): TGTGCCAGCAGCGTTGGGTCGGGAGATACGCAGTATTTT. Its translation is CASSVGSGDTQYF.

This chain joins TRBV18 and TRBJ1-1; 9 positions agree with TRBD1. CDR3 length: 16 residues. CDR1 is KGHSH, CDR2 LQKENI, per germline. The V segment lost 3 bases and the J segment 1 base; nucleotides outside the gene matches: 6. As DNA, the CDR3 is TGTGCCAGCTCACCGACACAGGGGGCCTCGAACACTGAAGCTTTCTTT. Translated, it gives CASSPTQGASNTEAFF.

The chain joins TRBV5-4 to TRBJ2-5; D remains unclear. The germline V and J ends were trimmed by 0 bases and 7 bases, with 4 bases remaining between them. CDR3 size: 11 residues. Germline V gene sequence: CDR1 SGHNT, CDR2 YYREEE (reference sequence). CDR3 loop: CASSLAGTQYF. The CDR3 nucleotides are TGTGCCAGCAGCTTGGCCGGGACCCAGTACTTC. The variable domain in full, completed from reference TRBV5-4 and TRBJ2-5, reads ETGVTQSPTHLIKTRGQQVTLRCSSQSGHNTVSWYQQALGQGPQFIFQYYREEENGRGNFPPRFSGLQFPNYSSELNVNALELDDSALYLCASSLAGTQYFGPGTRLLVL.

This clone was observed a handful of times. The chain is built from TRBV30 and TRBJ1-5; 10 nucleotides match TRBD1. The CDR3 has 13 amino acids. The germline V gene has CDR1 GTSNPN and CDR2 SVGIG (reference sequence). Unmatched junction bases numbered 2, after V lost 4 bases and J lost 5 bases. The chain's CDR3 is CAWTGTGDQPQHF. CDR3 sequence (DNA): TGTGCCTGGACCGGGACAGGGGATCAGCCCCAGCATTTT.

The chain uses TRBV29-1 and TRBJ1-4; D is unclear. Deletions cut 1 base from V and 5 bases from J, with 5 bases between. CDR1 SQVTM and CDR2 ANQGSEA come from the germline V gene. There are 12 residues in the CDR3. The CDR3 here is CSVEVGNEKLFF. CDR3 bases: TGCAGCGTTGAAGTGGGAAATGAAAAACTGTTTTTT.

This clone has a handful of counts. The V gene is TRBV11-2, the J gene TRBJ1-5, with a possible D match to TRBD1 (6 bases). The CDR3 has 15 residues. Between the trimmed V and J ends, which lost 0 bases and 4 bases, there was a span of 10 bases. Germline CDR1 and CDR2: SGHAT and FQNNGV. The chain's CDR3 is CASSLDRGGNQPQHF. The CDR3 coding sequence is TGTGCCAGCAGCTTAGACAGGGGAGGAAATCAGCCCCAGCATTTT. Full variable domain (missing parts from reference TRBV11-2 and TRBJ1-5): EAGVAQSPRYKIIEKRQSVAFWCNPISGHATLYWYQQILGQGPKLLIQFQNNGVVDDSQLPKDRFSAERLKGVDSTLKIQPAKLEDSAVYLCASSLDRGGNQPQHFGDGTRLSIL.

This chain joins TRBV6-5 and TRBJ2-3; D gene unclear. The V gene lost 6 bases and the J gene lost 0 bases, with 7 bases spanning the gap. Germline CDR1 and CDR2: MNHEY and SVGAGI. The CDR3 sequence is 13 residues long. As DNA, the CDR3 is TGTGCCAGCAGAGGCAGAAGCACAGATACGCAGTATTTT. Translating it yields CASRGRSTDTQYF.

V usage is TRBV28 and J usage is TRBJ2-1; TRBD1 aligns across 8 bases. Germline V CDR1 and CDR2: MDHEN, SYDVKM. With 6 bases clipped from V and 9 bases from J, the junction kept 28 bases outside the gene matches. The CDR3 is 20 residues long. CDR3 sequence reads: CASSFPKSWPGQAPPVEQFF. The CDR3 bases are TGTGCCAGCAGCTTTCCCAAATCTTGGCCGGGACAGGCGCCCCCGGTTGAGCAGTTCTTC.

The chain carries TRBV5-4 and TRBJ2-7, with D possibly being TRBD1 (5 bases). V shed 0 bases and J shed 2 bases, with 9 bases lying between them. Germline CDR1 and CDR2: SGHNT and YYREEE (reference sequence). The CDR3 is 14 amino acids. This chain's CDR3 is CASSLGQQAYEQYF. CDR3 in DNA: TGTGCCAGCAGCTTGGGACAGCAAGCCTACGAGCAGTACTTC.

J is TRBJ1-4 and V is TRBV15, with a possible D match to TRBD1 (6 bases). The V and J ends lost 3 bases and 5 bases respectively, with 16 bases between them. The CDR3 has 16 residues. CDR1 and CDR2 from the germline V gene are LNHNV and YYDKDF (reference sequence). The CDR3 DNA is TGTGCCACCAGCAGGACTCGGGGGGCGCGGAATGAAAAACTGTTTTTT. Protein: CATSRTRGARNEKLFF.

This clone turned up a few times. V is TRBV6-2 or TRBV6-3 and J is TRBJ2-7, with D unclear. Germline CDR1 and CDR2: MNHEY and SVGEGT. This CDR3 is 14 amino acids long. V lost 5 bases and J lost 7, with 18 bases in between. CDR3 amino acids: CASSRPGSVGEQYF. In DNA form, the CDR3 reads TGTGCCAGCAGTCGACCGGGCTCAGTGGGGGAGCAGTACTTC.

The chain links TRBV7-2 to TRBJ2-1; no firm D call. The V gene lost 5 bases and the J gene lost 7 bases, with 18 bases spanning the gap. This CDR3 is built from 15 residues. The germline V gene encodes CDR1 SGHTA and CDR2 FQGNSA. The DNA of the CDR3 is TGTGCCAGCAGCCTACGCCCAGACTGGGGAAATGAGCAGTTCTTC. This translates into CASSLRPDWGNEQFF.

This chain uses TRBV15 with TRBJ2-7; D perhaps matches TRBD1 (5 bases). Trimming took off 3 bases at V and 6 bases at J, with 15 bases between the two ends. The CDR3 contains 14 residues. Germline CDR1 and CDR2: LNHNV and YYDKDF (reference sequence). The CDR3 protein is CATSRIGVPAEQYF. The CDR3 nucleotides read TGTGCCACCAGCAGGATAGGGGTTCCCGCCGAGCAGTACTTC.

This rearrangement joins TRBV30 to TRBJ1-3; D unclear. V lost 3 bases, J lost 0 bases, and 12 bases lay in between. The germline gives CDR1 GTSNPN, CDR2 SVGIG (reference sequence). This CDR3 is 15 amino acids long. For the CDR3, the DNA is TGTGCCTGGAGCGCTGACACCCACTCTGGAAACACCATATATTTT. Amino acids: CAWSADTHSGNTIYF.

V is TRBV5-6 and J is TRBJ2-1; 7 bases are shared with TRBD1. Germline loops: CDR1 SGHDT, CDR2 YYEEEE. V was clipped by 5 bases and J by 5 bases; unmatched bases: 4. The CDR3 is made up of 13 amino acids. The chain's CDR3 is CASRRDRDNEQFF. CDR3 coding DNA: TGTGCCAGCAGACGTGACAGGGACAATGAGCAGTTCTTC. Together with reference TRBV5-6 and TRBJ2-1, the CDR3 gives the full variable domain: DAGVTQSPTHLIKTRGQQVTLRCSPKSGHDTVSWYQQALGQGPQFIFQYYEEEERQRGNFPDRFSGHQFPNYSSELNVNALLLGDSALYLCASRRDRDNEQFFGPGTRLTVL.

The rearrangement joins TRBV10-2 to TRBJ2-7; 10 positions agree with TRBD2. CDR1 and CDR2 (germline): WSHSY, SAAADI. J was trimmed by 3 bases and V by 6 bases; bases with no gene match: 11. This CDR3 has 16 residues. The CDR3 spells CASRRASGSLFYEQYF. The CDR3 DNA sequence: TGCGCCAGCAGGAGGGCTAGCGGGAGTCTATTCTACGAGCAGTACTTC.

The V and J genes are TRBV6-2 or TRBV6-3 and TRBJ1-1, with 7 bases fitting TRBD1. There are 14 residues in the CDR3. Germline CDR1 reads MNHEY; CDR2 reads SVGEGT. The V gene end was trimmed by 5 bases and the J gene end by 5 bases; junction bases not matched to a gene: 8. CDR3 nucleotide sequence: TGTGCCAGCAGTGTACGAATACAGGGGACTGAAGCTTTCTTT. Translating it yields CASSVRIQGTEAFF.

The genes are TRBV6-5 and TRBJ1-5, with 9 bases aligning to TRBD1. The germline V gene has CDR1 MNHEY and CDR2 SVGAGI. This CDR3 is built from 15 residues. The ends lost 6 bases at V and 6 bases at J; junction bases unmatched: 9. The CDR3 reads CASSSGTGYGQPQHF. CDR3 nucleotides: TGTGCCAGCAGCTCCGGGACAGGGTACGGTCAGCCCCAGCATTTT.